Listed below are T cell receptor beta chains from one sample, sequenced in a study of patients and donors after allogeneic stem cell transplantation. TCRdb reprocessed the RT-PCR reads via MiXCR and lists one record per CDR3 protein. The sample includes about 410,000 distinct CDR3 sequences, 16% seen only once; the top ten take around 7.9%. Sequenced input: blood, either unsorted or a sorted T cell fraction (not recorded which). The receptors shown here come from a human donor who was either an allogeneic HSCT recipient or a stem cell or donor lymphocyte infusion donor (not recorded which). It is not recorded whose cells these are; they may come from a transplant donor. The CDR3 runs from the conserved cysteine through the conserved F or W. The order of the fields is J gene, D gene, clone size, V gene, CDR3 protein, CDR3 DNA. A D gene is named only where the DNA matches it firmly. Only some rows state a clone size, as once, few, many or a class for expanded clones.

j_gene: TRBJ2-1
d_gene: TRBD2
abundance: many
v_gene: TRBV20-1
CDR3aa: CSARLLAGPYNEQFF
CDR3nt: TGCAGTGCTAGATTACTAGCGGGACCCTACAATGAGCAGTTCTTC

j_gene: TRBJ2-1
d_gene: .
abundance: .
v_gene: TRBV2
CDR3aa: CASSLYIEQFF
CDR3nt: TGTGCCAGCAGCCTCTACATTGAGCAGTTCTTC

j_gene: TRBJ1-5
d_gene: .
abundance: many
v_gene: TRBV6-7
CDR3aa: CASSYRETRSNQPQHF
CDR3nt: TGTGCCAGCAGTTACCGGGAGACCAGGAGCAATCAGCCCCAGCATTTT

j_gene: TRBJ2-6
d_gene: .
abundance: .
v_gene: TRBV19
CDR3aa: CASRLTETFSGANVLTF
CDR3nt: TGTGCCAGTAGATTAACTGAAACCTTCTCTGGGGCCAACGTCCTGACTTTC

j_gene: TRBJ2-5
d_gene: .
abundance: .
v_gene: TRBV20-1
CDR3aa: CSARDLLGGLQETQYF
CDR3nt: TGCAGTGCTAGAGATCTTCTGGGGGGGCTGCAAGAGACCCAGTACTTC

j_gene: TRBJ2-5
d_gene: TRBD1
abundance: .
v_gene: TRBV29-1
CDR3aa: CSVEGTGMRQETQYF
CDR3nt: TGCAGCGTTGAGGGGACAGGGATGAGACAAGAGACCCAGTACTTC

j_gene: TRBJ1-1
d_gene: .
abundance: many
v_gene: TRBV4-3
CDR3aa: CASSQDNRAYTEAFF
CDR3nt: TGCGCCAGCAGCCAAGATAACAGGGCCTACACTGAAGCTTTCTTT

j_gene: TRBJ2-1
d_gene: .
abundance: .
v_gene: TRBV12-5
CDR3aa: CASGLVVREQFF
CDR3nt: TGTGCTAGTGGTTTGGTAGTGAGAGAGCAGTTCTTC

j_gene: TRBJ1-1
d_gene: .
abundance: .
v_gene: TRBV30
CDR3aa: CAWSVGVGGTEAFF
CDR3nt: TGTGCCTGGAGTGTTGGGGTGGGGGGCACTGAAGCTTTCTTT

j_gene: TRBJ2-1
d_gene: .
abundance: few
v_gene: TRBV20-1
CDR3aa: CSASVVGGGYEQFF
CDR3nt: TGCAGTGCTAGCGTTGTGGGAGGGGGGTATGAGCAGTTCTTC

j_gene: TRBJ1-4
d_gene: .
abundance: many
v_gene: TRBV15
CDR3aa: CATSRAKEKLFF
CDR3nt: TGTGCCACCAGCAGAGCGAAAGAAAAACTGTTTTTT

j_gene: TRBJ2-7
d_gene: TRBD1
abundance: many
v_gene: TRBV10-3
CDR3aa: CAISDVYQMDRVSYEQYF
CDR3nt: TGTGCCATCAGTGACGTATATCAAATGGACAGGGTCTCCTACGAGCAGTACTTC

j_gene: TRBJ1-2
d_gene: .
abundance: few
v_gene: TRBV4-3
CDR3aa: CASSQDRSANYGYTF
CDR3nt: TGCGCCAGCAGCCAAGATCGGTCAGCTAACTATGGCTACACCTTC

j_gene: TRBJ2-1
d_gene: .
abundance: .
v_gene: TRBV3-1
CDR3aa: CASSQDPGTSNEQFF
CDR3nt: TGTGCCAGCAGCCAAGACCCCGGGACCTCCAATGAGCAGTTCTTC

j_gene: TRBJ2-1
d_gene: TRBD1
abundance: many
v_gene: TRBV4-1
CDR3aa: CASSQVPTGGKYNEQFF
CDR3nt: TGCGCCAGCAGCCAAGTCCCAACAGGGGGGAAATACAATGAGCAGTTCTTC

j_gene: TRBJ2-7
d_gene: TRBD2
abundance: few
v_gene: TRBV12-3/TRBV12-4
CDR3aa: CASSPGTSGGEQYF
CDR3nt: TGTGCCAGCAGTCCCGGGACTAGCGGGGGCGAGCAGTACTTC

j_gene: TRBJ1-6
d_gene: .
abundance: .
v_gene: TRBV4-3
CDR3aa: CASSQDWGGDSPLHF
CDR3nt: TGCGCCAGCAGCCAAGATTGGGGAGGGGATTCACCCCTCCACTTT

j_gene: TRBJ2-7
d_gene: .
abundance: .
v_gene: TRBV10-3
CDR3aa: CAIRPRGGMVSDEQYF
CDR3nt: TGTGCCATCAGGCCCAGGGGGGGGATGGTGTCAGACGAGCAGTACTTC

j_gene: TRBJ2-1
d_gene: .
abundance: few
v_gene: TRBV12-3/TRBV12-4
CDR3aa: CASRTGTSSSYNEQFF
CDR3nt: TGTGCCAGCAGGACGGGGACTTCCAGCTCCTACAATGAGCAGTTCTTC

j_gene: TRBJ1-2
d_gene: .
abundance: .
v_gene: TRBV20-1
CDR3aa: CSARRDTLYGYTF
CDR3nt: TGCAGTGCTAGACGGGACACTCTCTATGGCTACACCTTC

j_gene: TRBJ1-2
d_gene: .
abundance: .
v_gene: TRBV5-4
CDR3aa: CASSVGPQEGYTF
CDR3nt: TGTGCCAGCAGCGTCGGACCGCAGGAGGGCTACACCTTC

j_gene: TRBJ2-7
d_gene: TRBD2
abundance: .
v_gene: TRBV5-1
CDR3aa: CASSLAASGRWYEQYF
CDR3nt: TGCGCCAGCAGCTTGGCAGCTAGCGGGAGATGGTACGAGCAGTACTTC

j_gene: TRBJ2-2
d_gene: TRBD1
abundance: many
v_gene: TRBV6-5
CDR3aa: CASSYPTGGNTGELFF
CDR3nt: TGTGCCAGCAGTTACCCGACAGGGGGTAACACCGGGGAGCTGTTTTTT

j_gene: TRBJ1-1
d_gene: TRBD1
abundance: .
v_gene: TRBV7-9
CDR3aa: CASSPMGTAGRYTEAFF
CDR3nt: TGTGCCAGCAGCCCAATGGGGACAGCGGGAAGATACACTGAAGCTTTCTTT

j_gene: TRBJ2-5
d_gene: .
abundance: .
v_gene: TRBV21-1
CDR3aa: CASSKGDRGETQYF
CDR3nt: TGTGCCAGCAGCAAAGGTGACAGGGGGGAGACCCAGTACTTC

j_gene: TRBJ1-6
d_gene: .
abundance: few
v_gene: TRBV2
CDR3aa: CASSNTNSYNSPLHF
CDR3nt: TGTGCCAGCAGCAACACGAACTCCTATAATTCACCCCTCCACTTT

j_gene: TRBJ2-5
d_gene: TRBD2
abundance: few
v_gene: TRBV12-5
CDR3aa: CASAPGGRETQYF
CDR3nt: TGTGCTAGTGCCCCGGGGGGGCGAGAGACCCAGTACTTC

j_gene: TRBJ2-1
d_gene: TRBD1
abundance: .
v_gene: TRBV6-2/TRBV6-3
CDR3aa: CASGQGLFVSYNEQFF
CDR3nt: TGTGCCAGCGGACAGGGGTTGTTTGTCTCCTACAATGAGCAGTTCTTC

j_gene: TRBJ2-4
d_gene: TRBD2
abundance: few
v_gene: TRBV20-1
CDR3aa: CSAIPLLAGVINIQYF
CDR3nt: TGCAGTGCTATCCCTTTACTAGCGGGGGTTATAAACATTCAGTACTTC

j_gene: TRBJ2-1
d_gene: .
abundance: few
v_gene: TRBV7-8
CDR3aa: CASSLWGIEGNEQFF
CDR3nt: TGTGCCAGCAGCTTGTGGGGTATTGAGGGGAATGAGCAGTTCTTC

j_gene: TRBJ2-1
d_gene: .
abundance: few
v_gene: TRBV20-1
CDR3aa: CSATKDARNEQFF
CDR3nt: TGCAGTGCCACTAAGGACGCTCGGAATGAGCAGTTCTTC

j_gene: TRBJ1-4
d_gene: .
abundance: few
v_gene: TRBV18
CDR3aa: CASSPGGTLNEKLFF
CDR3nt: TGTGCCAGCTCACCCGGTGGAACTTTAAATGAAAAACTGTTTTTT

j_gene: TRBJ2-1
d_gene: .
abundance: few
v_gene: TRBV20-1
CDR3aa: CSARAHGTLNNEQFF
CDR3nt: TGCAGTGCTAGAGCTCACGGGACTCTGAACAATGAGCAGTTCTTC

j_gene: TRBJ2-7
d_gene: .
abundance: .
v_gene: TRBV28
CDR3aa: CASRPSGQGAYEQYF
CDR3nt: TGTGCCAGCAGACCTTCCGGCCAGGGTGCCTACGAGCAGTACTTC

j_gene: TRBJ2-7
d_gene: TRBD2
abundance: few
v_gene: TRBV5-1
CDR3aa: CASSLTSGRANEQYF
CDR3nt: TGCGCCAGCAGCTTGACTAGCGGGAGGGCCAACGAGCAGTACTTC

j_gene: TRBJ2-7
d_gene: TRBD2
abundance: .
v_gene: TRBV20-1
CDR3aa: CSAGGLAGHEQYF
CDR3nt: TGCAGTGCGGGGGGACTAGCGGGGCACGAGCAGTACTTC

j_gene: TRBJ2-5
d_gene: TRBD2
abundance: few
v_gene: TRBV6-5
CDR3aa: CASSYAGSGIEETQYF
CDR3nt: TGTGCCAGCAGTTACGCTGGTAGCGGGATTGAAGAGACCCAGTACTTC

j_gene: TRBJ1-3
d_gene: .
abundance: few
v_gene: TRBV18
CDR3aa: CASFTNSGGNTIYF
CDR3nt: TGTGCCAGCTTCACCAACTCCGGAGGAAACACCATATATTTT

j_gene: TRBJ1-1
d_gene: TRBD1
abundance: many
v_gene: TRBV7-9
CDR3aa: CASSFGGTGNTEAFF
CDR3nt: TGTGCCAGCAGCTTCGGGGGGACAGGGAATACTGAAGCTTTCTTT

j_gene: TRBJ2-3
d_gene: .
abundance: .
v_gene: TRBV20-1
CDR3aa: CSAPGRASTDTQYF
CDR3nt: TGCAGTGCTCCCGGTAGGGCCAGCACAGATACGCAGTATTTT